A single sample is the source of the 19 T cell receptor beta chains below, sequenced in a study of naive and memory T cell subsets. RNA was extracted from roughly 2.6 ml of whole blood of healthy adults. Alpha and beta constant region primers primed reverse transcription for blood and skin samples. TCRdb recomputed calls from the 5' RACE reads with MiXCR, one row per CDR3 protein. This sample yields under 25,000 distinct CDR3 sequences, of which approximately 3.9% are seen a single time; 6.5% to 10% belongs to the top ten. The receptors here all came from a male donor in good health.

In its sample, this clonotype was seen many times. This rearrangement joins TRBV7-9 to TRBJ2-3; D may be TRBD1 or TRBD2 (7 bases each). The length of the CDR3 is 17 residues. V was shortened by 4 bases and J by 1 base, with 18 bases between the two germline ends. Germline CDR1 is SEHNR and CDR2 is FQNEAQ (reference sequence). The CDR3 DNA follows: TGTGCCAGCAGCTCGCAGGGGGGGGTGAGAGGCACAGATACGCAGTATTTT. Translating gives CASSSQGGVRGTDTQYF.

At least ten counts were recorded for this clonotype. The CDR3 loop is CASSPRVFTDTQYF. Here the CDR3 DNA reads TGTGCCAGCAGCCCGAGGGTCTTCACAGATACGCAGTATTTT. The chain combines TRBV9 with TRBJ2-3; TRBD2 is a possible D gene (5 bases). Deletions cut 4 bases from V and 2 bases from J, with 11 bases between. Germline V gives CDR1 SGDLS, CDR2 YYNGEE. This CDR3 is built from 14 residues.

This clonotype was counted ten times or more. The V and J genes are TRBV2 and TRBJ1-4; D remains ambiguous. This CDR3 has 15 amino acids. The V end was cut by 8 bases, the J end by 2 bases, with 15 bases between. Germline V gives CDR1 SNHLY, CDR2 FYNNEI. The CDR3 nucleotides read TGTGCCAGCGATGGCCCAGAGGAGACTAATGAAAAACTGTTTTTT. This codes for CASDGPEETNEKLFF. Together with reference TRBV2 and TRBJ1-4, the CDR3 gives the full variable domain: EPEVTQTPSHQVTQMGQEVILRCVPISNHLYFYWYRQILGQKVEFLVSFYNNEISEKSEIFDDQFSVERPDGSNFTLKIRSTKLEDSAMYFCASDGPEETNEKLFFGSGTQLSVL.

This clonotype came up many times. This sequence joins TRBV18 and TRBJ2-3; D unresolved. The CDR3 is 12 residues long. Trimming took off 3 bases at V and 0 bases at J, with 1 base between the two ends. Germline V gene data show CDR1 as KGHSH and CDR2 as LQKENI. In DNA, the CDR3 is TGTGCCAGCTCACCCAGCACAGATACGCAGTATTTT. This gives the protein CASSPSTDTQYF.

This clonotype appeared many times. CDR3 nucleotide sequence: TGTGCCAGCGCCCGTTTCACAGATACGCAGTATTTT. The encoded protein is CASARFTDTQYF. The chain carries TRBV28 and TRBJ2-3, with no clear D. In germline, CDR1 is MDHEN, CDR2 SYDVKM. Trimming pared 8 bases from V and 2 bases from J, leaving 8 bases between. This CDR3 contains 12 residues.

This clonotype was seen many times. The junction and the germline gene differ at one end; a read error may be behind it. V is TRBV3-1 and J is TRBJ2-7; D is uncertain. The germline CDR1 and CDR2 sequences are LGHDT and YNNKEL (reference sequence). The CDR3 runs 12 residues. The CDR3 here is CASGQDPVGQYF. The CDR3 DNA sequence: TGTGCCAGCGGCCAGGACCCTGTGGGGCAGTACTTC.

This clonotype was recorded many times. The chain is built from TRBV28 and TRBJ2-1; tentatively, D is TRBD1 or TRBD2 (6 bases each). This CDR3 has 13 amino acids. V was cut by 11 bases and J by 5 bases, with 16 bases left in between. Per germline, CDR1 MDHEN and CDR2 SYDVKM. CDR3 sequence (DNA): TGTGCCGGGGGCGGGATATCGAACAATGAGCAGTTCTTC. The encoded protein is CAGGGISNNEQFF.

This clonotype was counted ten times or more. The chain couples TRBV25-1 to TRBJ2-7; D gene ambiguous. Germline loops: CDR1 MGHDK, CDR2 SYGVNS. V was cut by 5 bases and J by 2 bases, with 10 bases left in between. The CDR3 contains 13 residues. CDR3 residues: CASSRYRPYEQYF. The DNA of the CDR3 is TGTGCCAGCAGTAGATACCGACCCTACGAGCAGTACTTC.

In its sample, this clonotype was seen many times. The chain uses TRBV12-3 or TRBV12-4 and TRBJ2-3, with 13 bases lining up with TRBD2. CDR3 length: 15 amino acids. V dropped 4 bases and J dropped 4; count of bases not matched to a gene: 2. For the CDR3, the DNA is TGTGCCAGCAGTTGGACTAGCGGGGGTTCAGATACGCAGTATTTT. This codes for CASSWTSGGSDTQYF.

This clonotype has more than one count but fewer than ten. The germline gene is not matched at one end of the junction; a read error may be the cause. The chain is built from TRBV5-6 and TRBJ1-2, with D perhaps TRBD1 (6 bases). Germline CDR1 and CDR2: SGHDT and YYEEEE. The CDR3 spans 13 residues. The chain's CDR3 is CASSFTQGYGDTF. CDR3 DNA: TGTGCCAGCAGCTTCACACAGGGCTATGGCGACACCTTC.

Many counts were recorded for this clonotype. The CDR3 bases are TGTGCCAGCACCTCACTAGCGGGGGATAAGGGGACCCAGTACTTC. Translated: CASTSLAGDKGTQYF. The chain uses TRBV6-5 and TRBJ2-5; 11 bases are shared with TRBD2. Germline V CDR1 and CDR2: MNHEY, SVGAGI. V trimming: 7 bases; J trimming: 7 bases; junction bases outside the gene matches: 11. The CDR3 runs 15 residues.

Ten or more counts support this clonotype. V and J are TRBV14 and TRBJ2-5, with D possibly matching TRBD2 (6 bases). Germline lookup yields CDR1 SGHDN and CDR2 FVKESK. Trimming took 0 bases from V and 7 from J, leaving 9 bases between them. The CDR3 spans 13 residues. CDR3 sequence: CASSQDERATQYF. CDR3 nucleotides: TGTGCCAGCAGCCAAGATGAGCGGGCGACCCAGTACTTC.

This clonotype was seen repeatedly, ten times or more. The gene calls are TRBV29-1 and TRBJ1-5, with 7 bases fitting TRBD1. The V gene's germline CDR1 is SQVTM and CDR2 ANQGSEA. CDR3 size: 13 residues. V dropped 4 bases and J dropped 4; count of bases not matched to a gene: 4. DNA for the CDR3: TGCAGCGTTGGACAGGGATTGAATCAGCCCCAGCATTTT. Protein product: CSVGQGLNQPQHF.

This clonotype showed up many times. The V call is TRBV6-5, the J call TRBJ2-2; 9 nucleotides align to TRBD1. CDR1 MNHEY and CDR2 SVGAGI come from the germline V gene. This CDR3 comprises 14 residues. Unmatched junction bases numbered 5, after V lost 6 bases and J lost 6 bases. The CDR3 here is CASRTGTGPGELFF. CDR3 in DNA: TGTGCCAGCAGAACCGGGACAGGGCCCGGGGAGCTGTTTTTT.

At least ten counts were recorded for this clonotype. This chain uses TRBV30 with TRBJ2-3; the D is unclear. V was cut by 0 bases and J by 6 bases, with 10 bases left in between. This CDR3 is built from 13 residues. Germline V gene lookup returns CDR1 GTSNPN and CDR2 SVGIG (reference sequence). The CDR3 DNA follows: TGTGCCTGGAGTGTACTCGGTGGGGATACGCAGTATTTT. Translated: CAWSVLGGDTQYF.

In its sample, this clonotype was seen many times. The rearrangement joins TRBV6-2 or TRBV6-3 to TRBJ1-5, with a tentative D call TRBD1 (5 bases). The CDR3 runs to 17 residues. Germline V CDR1 and CDR2: MNHEY, SVGEGT. V gave up 6 bases and J gave up 2 bases, with 20 bases separating them. The CDR3, as DNA: TGTGCCAGCAGCTCAAGCACCCTTATGGGGGGCAATCAGCCCCAGCATTTT. This translates into CASSSSTLMGGNQPQHF.

This clonotype has ten or more counts. The chain is built from TRBV28 and TRBJ1-2; tentative D call: TRBD1 (5 bases). V was shortened by 4 bases and J by 4 bases, with 13 bases between the two germline ends. CDR1 is MDHEN, CDR2 SYDVKM, per germline. The CDR3 totals 14 residues. The chain's CDR3 is CASSSPGLRYGYTF. The CDR3 DNA is TGTGCCAGCAGTTCTCCGGGACTTCGCTATGGCTACACCTTC.

This clonotype was recorded many times. This chain joins TRBV6-1 and TRBJ2-3; 9 bases fit TRBD2. This CDR3 contains 15 residues. V shed 7 bases, J shed 4 bases, and the junction held 9 bases outside the gene matches. Germline assignment: CDR1 MNHNS and CDR2 SASEGT. The CDR3 bases are TGTGCCAGCATTCTCTTAGCGGGAGATCCAGATACGCAGTATTTT. It encodes CASILLAGDPDTQYF.

The chain combines TRBV19 with TRBJ2-1; weak D call: TRBD1 (6 bases). CDR1 and CDR2 from the germline V gene are LNHDA and SQIVND (reference sequence). The CDR3 is 17 amino acids. Trimming pared 4 bases from V and 7 bases from J, leaving 23 bases between. In nucleotides, the CDR3 is TGTGCCAGTAGTACGCCGGGACACGCGTCAAGTAGGAATGAGCAGTTCTTC. Residues: CASSTPGHASSRNEQFF.